The 27 T cell receptor beta chains below all came from one sample that was sequenced in a study of T cells in Graves' hyperthyroidism and ophthalmopathy. RNA transcripts yielded amplified TCR beta CDR3 regions. During a first-round RT-PCR of the TCR CDR3, the HTBI primer set was used. TCRdb redid the calling of the multiplex PCR reads with MiXCR, one entry per CDR3 protein. The sample consists of over 150,000 distinct CDR3 sequences, around 16% of them appearing once. The sequenced sample was blood. All receptors come from a woman in her 50s with Graves' hyperthyroidism.

The chain carries TRBV3-1 and TRBJ2-1; TRBD1 matches 10 bases. This CDR3 has 18 amino acids. V shed 1 base and J 8 bases; nucleotides not matched to a gene: 14. CDR1 and CDR2 from the germline V gene are LGHDT and YNNKEL (reference sequence). The CDR3 nucleotides are TGTGCCAGCAGCCAAGCACGGAGGAGGGACAGGGGCATTCATGAGCAGTTCTTC. Protein product: CASSQARRRDRGIHEQFF.

This clonotype was found a few times. CDR3: CASSGGQGPGELFF. The DNA of the CDR3 is TGTGCCAGCAGCGGAGGACAGGGCCCCGGGGAGCTGTTTTTT. The J gene is TRBJ2-2, the V gene TRBV7-9; TRBD1 aligns across 8 bases. The germline V gene has CDR1 SEHNR and CDR2 FQNEAQ (reference sequence). The CDR3 has 14 residues. After removal of 5 bases from V and 6 bases from J, the junction contained 5 bases not matched to a gene.

This clonotype has ten or more counts. This chain connects TRBV7-8 to TRBJ2-7; D is unresolved. V dropped 1 base and J dropped 3 bases, with 4 bases sitting between them. The CDR3 is 12 residues long. The V gene's germline CDR1 is SGHVS and CDR2 FQNEAQ. CDR3 residues: CASSLVNYEQYF. CDR3 nucleotide sequence: TGTGCCAGCAGCTTAGTCAACTACGAGCAGTACTTC.

This clonotype was counted a few times. The chain employs TRBV25-1 and TRBJ2-3; unclear D gene. Between the trimmed V and J ends, which lost 3 bases and 2 bases, there was a span of 18 bases. Germline values: CDR1 MGHDK, CDR2 SYGVNS. This CDR3 is 17 amino acids long. For the CDR3, the DNA is TGTGCCAGCAGTGAGCAGACTGGCAGGTCCGTCACAGATACGCAGTATTTT. Translating gives CASSEQTGRSVTDTQYF.

This chain uses TRBV9 with TRBJ2-7; a possible D gene is TRBD1 (6 bases). The ends were cut back, 1 base at V and 6 bases at J, with 20 bases in the middle. The CDR3 length is 16 residues. From germline, CDR1 is SGDLS and CDR2 YYNGEE. The CDR3 DNA is TGTGCCAGCAGCGTATTGGCAGGGGCCGCTTGGGGCGAGCAGTACTTC. Translating it yields CASSVLAGAAWGEQYF.

This rearrangement joins TRBV27 to TRBJ1-6, with D perhaps matching TRBD1 (5 bases). This CDR3 spans 13 amino acids. Trimming took 11 bases from V and 8 from J, leaving 16 bases between them. CDR1 is MNHEY and CDR2 is SMNVEV in the germline V gene (reference sequence). CDR3 amino acids: CASRGGVYSPLHF. CDR3 DNA: TGTGCCTCCCGGGGCGGGGTTTATTCACCCCTCCACTTT.

The V and J genes are TRBV30 and TRBJ1-2, with a tentative D call TRBD1 (5 bases). Germline-derived CDR1 and CDR2 are GTSNPN and SVGIG (reference sequence). V was trimmed by 0 bases and J by 8 bases, leaving 7 bases between them. This CDR3 region has 11 residues. CDR3 bases: TGTGCCTGGAGTGTCCCAGGGGGCTACACCTTC. It is translated as CAWSVPGGYTF. Combining the CDR3 with reference TRBV30 and TRBJ1-2 gives the whole variable domain SQTIHQWPATLVQPVGSPLSLECTVEGTSNPNLYWYRQAAGRGLQLLFYSVGIGQISSEVPQNLSASRPQDRQFILSSKKLLLSDSGFYLCAWSVPGGYTFGSGTRLTVV.

This clonotype was counted many times. The rearrangement uses TRBV7-8 and TRBJ2-1, with TRBD2 identical over 10 bases. Losses at the gene ends were 4 bases for V and 3 bases for J; bases not matched to a gene: 6. Germline CDR1 SGHVS, CDR2 FQNEAQ. The CDR3 consists of 16 residues. CDR3 region: CASSSELAGVYNEQFF. The CDR3 coding sequence is TGTGCCAGCAGCTCCGAGCTAGCGGGAGTCTACAATGAGCAGTTCTTC.

This clonotype was observed a handful of times. The chain couples TRBV9 to TRBJ2-2; D perhaps matches TRBD1 (6 bases). The CDR3 runs to 16 residues. Germline CDR1 and CDR2: SGDLS and YYNGEE. Trimming took off 3 bases at V and 0 bases at J, with 12 bases between the two ends. The CDR3 DNA reads TGTGCCAGCAGCGCCCGACAGGCAACGAACACCGGGGAGCTGTTTTTT. Protein product: CASSARQATNTGELFF.

This clonotype has at least ten counts. The chain uses TRBV20-1 and TRBJ2-2, with 9 bases that match TRBD2. The CDR3 sequence is 19 residues long. V gave up 4 bases and J gave up 1 base; unmatched junction bases: 16. Germline CDR1 DFQATT, CDR2 SNEGSKA (reference sequence). The CDR3 loop reads CSAKVAAGGRTVNTGELFF. The CDR3 bases are TGCAGTGCTAAGGTTGCGGCGGGAGGGCGAACCGTGAACACCGGGGAGCTGTTTTTT.

This clonotype was recorded a few times. In DNA, the CDR3 is TGTGCCAGCAGCTTGGAGCGGTCCTACAATGAGCAGTTCTTC. Amino acids: CASSLERSYNEQFF. This chain joins TRBV5-4 and TRBJ2-1; maybe TRBD2 (5 bases). Germline assignment: CDR1 SGHNT and CDR2 YYREEE (reference sequence). CDR3 length: 14 amino acids. The V end was cut by 0 bases, the J end by 1 base, with 5 bases between.

This clonotype was observed at least ten times. V and J are TRBV6-1 and TRBJ2-1; D unresolved. V lost 1 base and J 2 bases, leaving 6 bases between the germline ends. Germline V lookup: CDR1 MNHNS, CDR2 SASEGT. This CDR3 region has 14 residues. Here the CDR3 reads CASSEGIPYNEQFF. DNA for the CDR3: TGTGCCAGCAGTGAAGGGATTCCCTACAATGAGCAGTTCTTC.

A few counts support this clonotype. The rearrangement joins TRBV20-1 to TRBJ1-4, with D hard to call. Trimming removed 2 bases from V and 4 bases from J, with 8 bases in between. The CDR3 sequence is 13 residues long. CDR1 is DFQATT and CDR2 is SNEGSKA in the germline V gene (reference sequence). DNA for the CDR3: TGCAGTGCTAGAAGCAGCCTTAATGAAAAACTGTTTTTT. This encodes CSARSSLNEKLFF.

For this clonotype: It may be a read error: a sequence one base away is much more abundant. The V gene is TRBV5-1, the J gene TRBJ2-1; 8 bases fit TRBD2. The germline V gene has CDR1 SGHRS and CDR2 YFSETQ. The CDR3 has 16 amino acids. This CDR3 is CASSPTGTRVYNEQSF. The CDR3 region has the DNA TGCGCCAGCAGCCCCACCGGGACTAGGGTCTACAATGAGCAGTCCTTC.

There are a few counts of this clonotype. V usage is TRBV6-1 and J usage is TRBJ2-3; D remains unclear. CDR1 is MNHNS and CDR2 is SASEGT in the germline V gene. Between the trimmed V and J ends, which lost 5 bases and 0 bases, there was a span of 9 bases. This CDR3 contains 14 residues. DNA for the CDR3: TGTGCCAGCAGTTCCGCATACAGCACAGATACGCAGTATTTT. This codes for CASSSAYSTDTQYF.

Comments on this clonotype: A single base separates this from a much larger clone, so it may be a read error. The rearrangement joins TRBV11-3 to TRBJ1-1; TRBD1 is a possible D gene (6 bases). Germline lookup yields CDR1 SGHNT and CDR2 YENEEA. V lost 3 bases, J lost 0 bases, and 14 bases lay in between. CDR3 length equals 16 residues. The CDR3 DNA reads TGTGCCAGCAGCTTCCAATACAGGGCTATGAACACTGAAGCTTTCTTT. Protein sequence: CASSFQYRAMNTEAFF.

This clonotype was observed many times. The rearrangement uses TRBV12-3 or TRBV12-4 and TRBJ2-5; 12 bases match TRBD2. V shed 5 bases, J shed 4 bases, and the junction held 5 bases outside the gene matches. The CDR3 is 15 residues long. The CDR3 DNA is TGTGCCAGCAGTCGGACTAGCGGGACCGGAGAGACCCAGTACTTC. Protein product: CASSRTSGTGETQYF.

This clonotype was observed many times. V is TRBV7-8 and J is TRBJ2-7, with TRBD2 identical over 14 bases. Looked up from germline, CDR1 is SGHVS and CDR2 is FQNEAQ. V shed 1 base, J shed 2 bases, and the junction held 7 bases outside the gene matches. The CDR3 loop spans 18 amino acids. The CDR3 here is CASSLEGLAGVPPYEQYF. The DNA for the CDR3 is TGTGCCAGCAGCTTAGAGGGACTAGCGGGAGTTCCTCCCTACGAGCAGTACTTC.

This clonotype occurred many times. The chain links TRBV7-3 to TRBJ2-2, with 10 bases lining up with TRBD1. V lost 4 bases to trimming and J lost 4 bases; unmatched junction nucleotides: 6. This CDR3 contains 16 residues. Germline-derived CDR1 and CDR2 are SGHTA and FQGTGA. CDR3 in amino acids: CASSSRTGGSTGELFF. The DNA for the CDR3 is TGTGCCAGCAGCTCCCGGACAGGGGGGAGCACCGGGGAGCTGTTTTTT.

This clonotype showed up just a few times. The chain joins TRBV29-1 to TRBJ2-2, with D uncertain. There are 13 residues in the CDR3. CDR1 is SQVTM and CDR2 is ANQGSEA in the germline V gene. Trimming took 3 bases from V and 1 from J, leaving 6 bases between them. The CDR3 nucleotides read TGCAGCGTTGACAACCAGAACACCGGGGAGCTGTTTTTT. It specifies CSVDNQNTGELFF.

In its sample, this clonotype was seen many times. The chain recombines TRBV9 with TRBJ2-1; maybe TRBD1 (6 bases). CDR3 size: 12 residues. Germline V gives CDR1 SGDLS, CDR2 YYNGEE. Trimming cost V 5 bases and J 8 bases, with 11 bases left between them. The CDR3 DNA sequence: TGTGCCAGCAGTCTACAGGGTCATGAGCAGTTCTTC. Translation: CASSLQGHEQFF.

The V call is TRBV29-1, the J call TRBJ2-6; D not certain. CDR3 size: 16 residues. Germline lookup yields CDR1 SQVTM and CDR2 ANQGSEA. V dropped 0 bases and J dropped 0 bases, with 9 bases sitting between them. The chain's CDR3 is CSVEDSTHSGANVLTF. The CDR3 bases are TGCAGCGTTGAAGATAGCACGCACTCTGGGGCCAACGTCCTGACTTTC.

The CDR3 region has the DNA TGTGCCAGCAGCTTAGATCTGAGCAGGGAGCAGTTCTTC. This translates into CASSLDLSREQFF. The chain recombines TRBV11-3 with TRBJ2-1; D gene ambiguous. Germline V gene sequence: CDR1 SGHNT, CDR2 YENEEA. The CDR3 totals 13 residues. V shed 0 bases and J shed 10 bases, with 10 bases lying between them.

This clonotype was observed at least ten times. The V and J genes are TRBV6-1 and TRBJ1-5; 8 nucleotides line up with TRBD1. The trim removed 6 bases at V and 6 bases at J, leaving 7 bases unmatched. Germline-derived CDR1 and CDR2 are MNHNS and SASEGT. There are 14 residues in the CDR3. The CDR3 nucleotides read TGTGCCAGCAGAGTACAGGGGGGGGGTCAGCCCCAGCATTTT. Translating it yields CASRVQGGGQPQHF.

This clonotype was seen many times. The chain recombines TRBV7-9 with TRBJ2-7, with D possibly TRBD1 on 5 matching bases. The CDR3 is made up of 14 amino acids. CDR1 is SEHNR, CDR2 FQNEAQ, per germline (reference sequence). V was clipped by 1 base and J by 3 bases, with 10 bases between them. The CDR3: CASSLGADSYEQYF. The CDR3 DNA reads as TGTGCCAGCAGCTTAGGAGCAGACAGCTACGAGCAGTACTTC.

The rearrangement links TRBV7-9 to TRBJ1-6; TRBD1 is a possible D gene (6 bases). The ends were cut back, 3 bases at V and 14 bases at J, with 14 bases in the middle. There are 13 residues in the CDR3. Germline V gene data show CDR1 as SEHNR and CDR2 as FQNEAQ (reference sequence). CDR3 DNA sequence: TGTGCCAGCAGCTTGGGCACAGGGAACACCCTCCACTTT. Protein product: CASSLGTGNTLHF.

This clonotype appeared many times. The J gene is TRBJ1-1, the V gene TRBV5-1, with a possible D match to TRBD1 (5 bases). CDR1 is SGHRS, CDR2 YFSETQ, per germline. V was cut by 5 bases and J by 1 base, with 15 bases left in between. There are 15 residues in the CDR3. CDR3 loop: CASRMEGRSNTEAFF. For the CDR3, the DNA is TGCGCCAGCAGGATGGAGGGGAGGTCGAACACTGAAGCTTTCTTT.